This T cell receptor (beta chain) was captured in a study of CD8 T cells in Susac syndrome. Sequencing of TCR beta was performed on blood CD8+ and CD4+ T cells. Isolation of CD8+ and CD4+ T cells was performed negatively, whereas enrichment of TEMRA cells was done by FACS. Roughly 0.45 to 1 ug RNA was reverse transcribed with random hexamers. An immunoSEQ multiplex PCR amplified TCR beta CDR3 over 54 Vbeta and 13 Jbeta. TCRdb redid the calling of the immunoSEQ multiplex PCR reads with MiXCR, one entry per CDR3 protein. The sample carries approximately 170,000 distinct CDR3 sequences, roughly 94% recorded once. The sample comprised CD4+ T cells from PBMCs. The TCR was taken from a human donor in good health.

The CDR3 sequence is CASSPLGTYQPQHF. In DNA form, the CDR3 reads TGTGCCAGCAGTCCCCTGGGCACATATCAGCCCCAGCATTTT. The rearrangement links TRBV28 to TRBJ1-5; D uncertain. This CDR3 region has 14 residues. CDR1 MDHEN and CDR2 SYDVKM come from the germline V gene. Trimming left V 5 bases short and J 5 bases short, with 13 bases between.